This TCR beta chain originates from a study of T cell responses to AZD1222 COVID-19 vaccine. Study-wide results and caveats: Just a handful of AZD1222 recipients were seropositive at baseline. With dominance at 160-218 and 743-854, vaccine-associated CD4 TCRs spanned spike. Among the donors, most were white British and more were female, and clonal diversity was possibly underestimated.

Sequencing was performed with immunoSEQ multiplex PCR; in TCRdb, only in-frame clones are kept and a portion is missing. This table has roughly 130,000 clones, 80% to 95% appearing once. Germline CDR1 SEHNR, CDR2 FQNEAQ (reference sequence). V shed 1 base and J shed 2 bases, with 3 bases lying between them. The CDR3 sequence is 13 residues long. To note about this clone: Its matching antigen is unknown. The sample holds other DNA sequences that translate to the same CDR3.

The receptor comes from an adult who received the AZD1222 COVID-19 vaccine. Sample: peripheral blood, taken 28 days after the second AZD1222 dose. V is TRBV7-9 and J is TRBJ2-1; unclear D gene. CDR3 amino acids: CASSLGTYNEQFF. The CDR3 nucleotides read TGTGCCAGCAGCTTAGGGACCTACAATGAGCAGTTCTTC. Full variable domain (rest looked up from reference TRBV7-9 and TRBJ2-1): DTGVSQNPRHKITKRGQNVTFRCDPISEHNRLYWYRQTLGQGPEFLTYFQNEAQLEKSRLLSDRFSAERPKGSFSTLEIQRTEQGDSAMYLCASSLGTYNEQFFGPGTRLTVL.